Below, 14 T cell receptor beta chains from the same sample are listed, as sequenced in a study of CD8 T cells in ankylosing spondylitis. One entry per CDR3 protein, called by TCRdb with MiXCR from the 5' RACE reads. The repertoire holds 250,000 or so distinct CDR3 sequences, with over 15% as singletons. Sequencing was performed on blood, either unsorted or a sorted T cell fraction (not recorded which). These receptors were taken from a male donor with ankylosing spondylitis or in good health (not recorded which).

This chain connects TRBV12-3 or TRBV12-4 to TRBJ2-1, with TRBD2 matching 12 bases. Trimming took 4 bases from V and 7 from J; bases not matched to a gene: 5. This CDR3 comprises 15 residues. This CDR3 reads CASSSLAGGPNEQFF. The CDR3 nucleotides are TGTGCCAGCAGTTCCCTAGCGGGAGGGCCTAATGAGCAGTTCTTC.

This chain links TRBV24-1 with TRBJ2-7, with 15 nucleotides matching TRBD2. CDR3 size: 22 residues. Trimming took 2 bases from V and 2 from J; bases not matched to a gene: 18. Germline CDR1 is KGHDR and CDR2 is SFDVKD. The CDR3: CATSDSVLRDAWTSGRAYEQYF. The CDR3 DNA is TGTGCCACCAGTGATTCCGTACTTCGGGACGCCTGGACTAGCGGGAGGGCCTACGAGCAGTACTTC.

The rearrangement links TRBV28 to TRBJ2-7; D not certain. Germline V gives CDR1 MDHEN, CDR2 SYDVKM. The V gene lost 2 bases and the J gene lost 3 bases, with 11 bases spanning the gap. The CDR3 spans 14 residues. The CDR3 sequence: CASSLGRGIYEQYF. CDR3 in DNA: TGTGCCAGCAGTTTAGGGCGTGGTATCTACGAGCAGTACTTC.

This clonotype has only a few counts. CDR3 nucleotide sequence: TGTGCCAGCAGCGTAGAGGGGACGAGCTACAATGAGCAGTTCTTC. Translated, it gives CASSVEGTSYNEQFF. The rearrangement links TRBV9 to TRBJ2-1; possibly TRBD1 or TRBD2 for D (5 bases each). The V end lost 0 bases, the J end lost 3 bases, and 10 bases lay between the germline ends. Germline lookup yields CDR1 SGDLS and CDR2 YYNGEE. This CDR3 contains 15 residues.

This rearrangement joins TRBV29-1 to TRBJ2-3; no firm D call. V gave up 1 base and J gave up 1 base, with 9 bases separating them. The CDR3 covers 14 residues. Germline CDR1 and CDR2: SQVTM and ANQGSEA. The CDR3 DNA is TGCAGCGTTGAAGGGACCTTCCGCACAGATACGCAGTATTTT. It specifies CSVEGTFRTDTQYF.

The chain couples TRBV21-1 to TRBJ2-7. TRBV21-1 has pseudogene status. The CDR3 covers 13 residues. The CDR3 DNA reads TGTGCCAGCAGCAGACGTCCAAGGAACGAGCAGTACTTC. Its translation is CASSRRPRNEQYF.

Ten or more counts support this clonotype. The chain has TRBV3-1 and TRBJ2-5, with D hard to call. CDR3 size: 14 residues. Trimming shortened V by 1 base and J by 0 bases, and 6 bases separated the two germline ends. Germline assignment: CDR1 LGHDT and CDR2 YNNKEL (reference sequence). The CDR3 loop is CASSQVSNQETQYF. CDR3 coding DNA: TGTGCCAGCAGCCAAGTCAGCAACCAAGAGACCCAGTACTTC.

In its sample, this clonotype was seen many times. The V and J genes are TRBV5-1 and TRBJ2-3; the D is unclear. Trimming pared 0 bases from V and 7 bases from J, leaving 12 bases between. CDR3 length: 14 amino acids. Per germline, CDR1 SGHRS and CDR2 YFSETQ. The chain's CDR3 is CASSLELAWNTQYF. CDR3 coding DNA: TGCGCCAGCAGCTTGGAACTTGCCTGGAATACGCAGTATTTT.

This clonotype was observed a handful of times. This chain uses TRBV6-1 with TRBJ2-5, with D perhaps assigned TRBD1 or TRBD2 (5 bases each). Germline values: CDR1 MNHNS, CDR2 SASEGT. This CDR3 is 13 amino acids long. V shed 5 bases and J shed 5 bases, with 12 bases lying between them. The DNA of the CDR3 is TGTGCCAGCAGTCATCAGGGAGCGGAGACCCAGTACTTC. It encodes CASSHQGAETQYF.

This clonotype was observed a handful of times. The rearrangement joins TRBV24-1 to TRBJ2-7; D unresolved. This CDR3 region has 11 residues. V lost 9 bases and J 2 bases, leaving 7 bases between the germline ends. The germline V gene has CDR1 KGHDR and CDR2 SFDVKD. The CDR3 spells CATSGPYEQYF. The CDR3 DNA reads TGTGCCACCTCCGGACCCTACGAGCAGTACTTC.

The chain links TRBV29-1 to TRBJ2-7; 9 bases agree with TRBD1. Germline CDR1 SQVTM, CDR2 ANQGSEA. This CDR3 has 13 residues. With 8 bases clipped from V and 5 bases from J, the junction kept 10 bases outside the gene matches. The CDR3 protein is CSIEGDRVHEQYF. The CDR3 DNA follows: TGCAGCATAGAGGGGGACAGGGTTCACGAGCAGTACTTC.

This clonotype came up a few times. V usage is TRBV14 and J usage is TRBJ2-7; 7 nucleotides line up with TRBD2. The CDR3 has 16 amino acids. V lost 4 bases, J lost 4 bases, and 13 bases stayed unmatched. CDR1 is SGHDN, CDR2 FVKESK, per germline. The CDR3 region is CASSLEFRRGGYEQYF. CDR3 nucleotide sequence: TGTGCCAGCAGCCTCGAATTCCGTCGCGGGGGTTACGAGCAGTACTTC.

This clonotype was found a few times. The chain combines TRBV7-9 with TRBJ1-1; a possible D gene is TRBD1 (5 bases). CDR1 and CDR2 (germline): SEHNR, FQNEAQ (reference sequence). The CDR3 totals 15 residues. The ends were cut back, 5 bases at V and 0 bases at J, with 13 bases in the middle. This CDR3 reads CASSPGLLMNTEAFF. The CDR3 nucleotides are TGTGCCAGCAGCCCGGGACTACTCATGAACACTGAAGCTTTCTTT.

The gene calls are TRBV9 and TRBJ2-1; possibly TRBD2 for D (5 bases). The germline CDR1 and CDR2 sequences are SGDLS and YYNGEE. The CDR3 totals 15 residues. The germline V and J ends were trimmed by 4 bases and 3 bases, with 14 bases remaining between them. CDR3 in amino acids: CASSPSGVLYNEQFF. CDR3 DNA sequence: TGTGCCAGCAGCCCCAGCGGCGTGCTCTACAATGAGCAGTTCTTC.